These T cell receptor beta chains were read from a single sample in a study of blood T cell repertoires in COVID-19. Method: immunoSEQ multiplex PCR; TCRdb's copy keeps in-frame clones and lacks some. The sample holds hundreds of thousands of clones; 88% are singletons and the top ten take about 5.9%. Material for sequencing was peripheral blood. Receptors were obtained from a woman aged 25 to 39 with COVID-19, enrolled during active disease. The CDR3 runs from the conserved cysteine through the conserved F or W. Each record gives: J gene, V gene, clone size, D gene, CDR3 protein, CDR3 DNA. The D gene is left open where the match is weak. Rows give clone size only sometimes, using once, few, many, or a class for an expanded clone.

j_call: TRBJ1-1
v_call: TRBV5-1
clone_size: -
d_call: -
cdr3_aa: CASSLEQSNTEAFF
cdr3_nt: TGCGCCAGCAGCTTGGAACAGTCGAACACTGAAGCTTTCTTT

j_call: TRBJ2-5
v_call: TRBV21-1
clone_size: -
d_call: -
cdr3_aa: CASSKPCDPSGQFGETQYF
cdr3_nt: TGTGCCAGCAGCAAACCTTGCGACCCATCTGGACAGTTTGGAGAGACCCAGTACTTC

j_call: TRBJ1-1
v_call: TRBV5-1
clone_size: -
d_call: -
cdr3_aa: CASSLERRGDTEAFF
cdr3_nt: TGCGCCAGCAGCTTGGAGCGGCGGGGGGACACTGAAGCTTTCTTT

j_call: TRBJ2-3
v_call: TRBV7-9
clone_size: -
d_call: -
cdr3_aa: CASSLVGDKLYSTDTQYF
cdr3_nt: TGTGCCAGCAGCTTAGTCGGGGACAAGCTGTATAGCACAGATACGCAGTATTTT

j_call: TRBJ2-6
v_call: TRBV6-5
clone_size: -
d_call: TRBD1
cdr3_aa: CASSSGTGYVLTF
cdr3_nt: TGTGCCAGCAGTTCCGGGACAGGCTACGTCCTGACTTTC

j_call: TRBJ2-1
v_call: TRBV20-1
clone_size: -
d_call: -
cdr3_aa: CSAHYNEQFF
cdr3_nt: TGCAGTGCTCACTACAATGAGCAGTTCTTC

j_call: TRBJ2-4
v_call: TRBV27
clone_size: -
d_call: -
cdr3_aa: CASSLLSDMIAKNIQYF
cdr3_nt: TGTGCCAGCAGTTTATTGTCAGATATGATAGCCAAAAACATTCAGTACTTC

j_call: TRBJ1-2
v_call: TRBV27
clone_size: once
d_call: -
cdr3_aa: CASSTTGFDYGYTF
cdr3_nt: TGTGCCAGCAGTACTACAGGGTTTGACTATGGCTACACCTTC

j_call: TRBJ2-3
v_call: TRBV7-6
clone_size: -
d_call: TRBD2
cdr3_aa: CASSLGGLAGSGGTQYF
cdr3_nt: TGTGCCAGCAGCTTAGGGGGACTAGCGGGGTCTGGTGGTACGCAGTATTTT

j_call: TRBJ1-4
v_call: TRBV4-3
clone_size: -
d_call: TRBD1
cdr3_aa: CASSQGTGGREKLFF
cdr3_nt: TGCGCCAGCAGCCAAGGGACAGGGGGGCGGGAAAAACTGTTTTTT

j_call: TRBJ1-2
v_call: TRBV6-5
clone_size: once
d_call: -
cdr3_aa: CASSREQGWGYTF
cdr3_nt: TGTGCCAGCAGCCGCGAACAGGGATGGGGCTACACCTTC

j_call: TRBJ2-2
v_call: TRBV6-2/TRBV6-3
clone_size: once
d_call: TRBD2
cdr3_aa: CASSYGGLAGGYRNTGELFF
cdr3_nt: TGTGCCAGCAGTTACGGGGGACTAGCGGGAGGCTATAGGAACACCGGGGAGCTGTTTTTT

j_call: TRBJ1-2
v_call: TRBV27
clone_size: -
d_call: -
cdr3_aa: CASSFNSFGAGLAF
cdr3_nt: TGTGCCAGCAGTTTCAATAGTTTTGGGGCAGGCCTGGCCTTC

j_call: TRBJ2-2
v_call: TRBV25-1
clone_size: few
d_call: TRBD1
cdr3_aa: CASSLPGQGHTGELFF
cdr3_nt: TGTGCCAGCAGCCTACCCGGACAGGGGCATACCGGGGAGCTGTTTTTT

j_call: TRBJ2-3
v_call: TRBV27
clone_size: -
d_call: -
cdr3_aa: CASSLGLHTDTQYF
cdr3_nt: TGTGCCAGCAGTTTAGGACTACACACAGATACGCAGTATTTT

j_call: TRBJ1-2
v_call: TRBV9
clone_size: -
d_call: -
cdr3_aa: CASSQNPQGHGYTF
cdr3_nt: TGTGCCAGCAGCCAGAACCCACAGGGCCATGGCTACACCTTC

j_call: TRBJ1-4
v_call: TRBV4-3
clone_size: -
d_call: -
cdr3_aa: CASSQDQVNEKLFF
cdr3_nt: TGCGCCAGCAGCCAAGATCAGGTTAATGAAAAACTGTTTTTT

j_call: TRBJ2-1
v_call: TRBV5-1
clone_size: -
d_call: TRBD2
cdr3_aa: CASNNLPGLGMNEQFF
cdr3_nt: TGCGCCAGCAATAATTTACCGGGACTAGGAATGAATGAGCAGTTCTTC

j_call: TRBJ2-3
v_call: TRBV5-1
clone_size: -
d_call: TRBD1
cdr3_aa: CASSVQGATDTQYF
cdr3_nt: TGCGCCAGCAGCGTACAGGGGGCTACAGATACGCAGTATTTT

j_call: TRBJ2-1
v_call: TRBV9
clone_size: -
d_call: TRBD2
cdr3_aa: CASSVVPGGYNEQFF
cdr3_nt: TGTGCCAGCAGCGTAGTACCGGGAGGGTACAATGAGCAGTTCTTC

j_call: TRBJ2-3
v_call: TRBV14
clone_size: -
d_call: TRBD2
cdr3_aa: CASSQDAVLAGGIGNTQYF
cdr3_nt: TGTGCCAGCAGCCAAGATGCTGTACTAGCGGGGGGGATTGGAAATACGCAGTATTTT

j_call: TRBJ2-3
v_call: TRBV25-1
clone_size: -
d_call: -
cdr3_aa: CASSEGLSFTDTQYF
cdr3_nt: TGTGCCAGCAGTGAAGGACTTTCATTCACAGATACGCAGTATTTT

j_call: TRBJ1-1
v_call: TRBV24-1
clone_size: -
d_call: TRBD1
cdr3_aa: CATSDPGTGNTEAFF
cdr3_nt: TGTGCCACCAGTGACCCCGGGACAGGTAACACTGAAGCTTTCTTT

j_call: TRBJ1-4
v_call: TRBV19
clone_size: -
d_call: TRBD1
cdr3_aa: CASSSRDSYSEKLFF
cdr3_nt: TGTGCCAGTAGTTCACGGGACAGTTACTCTGAAAAACTGTTTTTT

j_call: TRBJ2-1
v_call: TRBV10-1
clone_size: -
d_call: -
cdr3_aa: CASSESWRESYNEQFF
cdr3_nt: TGCGCCAGCAGTGAGTCTTGGAGGGAGTCCTACAATGAGCAGTTCTTC

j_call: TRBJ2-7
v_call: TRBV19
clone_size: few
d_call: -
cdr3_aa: CASSIPPGPGGGYEQYF
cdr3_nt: TGTGCCAGTAGTATCCCCCCCGGTCCAGGGGGAGGTTACGAGCAGTACTTC

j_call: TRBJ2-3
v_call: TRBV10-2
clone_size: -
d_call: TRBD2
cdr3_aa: CASSESGGSVVDTQYF
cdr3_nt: TGCGCCAGCAGTGAGTCAGGCGGGAGTGTTGTAGATACGCAGTATTTT

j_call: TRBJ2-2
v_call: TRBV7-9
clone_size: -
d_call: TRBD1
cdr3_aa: CASSSRDRGNTGELFF
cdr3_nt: TGTGCCAGCAGCTCACGGGACAGGGGAAACACCGGGGAGCTGTTTTTT

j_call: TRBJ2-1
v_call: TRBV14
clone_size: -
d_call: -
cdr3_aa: CASSPPTGWDEQFF
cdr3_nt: TGTGCCAGCAGCCCTCCGACAGGATGGGATGAGCAGTTCTTC

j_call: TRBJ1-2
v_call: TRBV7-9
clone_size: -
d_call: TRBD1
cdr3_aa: CASTTGDRVGGYTF
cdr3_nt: TGTGCCAGCACCACCGGGGACAGGGTGGGTGGCTACACCTTC

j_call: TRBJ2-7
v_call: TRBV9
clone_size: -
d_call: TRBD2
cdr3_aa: CASSVDQAGSSYEQYF
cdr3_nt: TGTGCCAGCAGCGTAGACCAAGCGGGGAGCTCCTACGAGCAGTACTTC

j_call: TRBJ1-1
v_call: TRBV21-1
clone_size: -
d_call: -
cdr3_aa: CASSKAHMRAFF
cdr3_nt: TGTGCCAGCAGCAAAGCACATATGAGGGCTTTCTTT

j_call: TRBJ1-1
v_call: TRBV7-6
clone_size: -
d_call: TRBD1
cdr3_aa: CASSLDGDRGTEAFF
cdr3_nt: TGTGCCAGCAGCTTAGACGGCGACAGGGGCACTGAAGCTTTCTTT

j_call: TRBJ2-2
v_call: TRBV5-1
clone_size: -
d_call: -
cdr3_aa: CASSPQLTGELFF
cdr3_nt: TGCGCCAGCAGCCCTCAACTCACCGGGGAGCTGTTTTTT

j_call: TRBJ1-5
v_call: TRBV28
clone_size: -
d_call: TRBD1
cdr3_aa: CASSPRRYDRAYSNQPQHF
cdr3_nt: TGTGCCAGCAGTCCACGACGATACGACAGGGCTTATAGCAATCAGCCCCAGCATTTT

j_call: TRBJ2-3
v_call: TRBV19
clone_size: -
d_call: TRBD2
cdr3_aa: CASSLLAGYTDTQYF
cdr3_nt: TGTGCCAGTAGTCTTTTAGCGGGGTACACAGATACGCAGTATTTT

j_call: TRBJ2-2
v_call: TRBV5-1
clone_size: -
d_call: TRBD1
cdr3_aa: CASSGGTGWDTGELFF
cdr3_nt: TGCGCCAGCAGCGGCGGGACAGGGTGGGACACCGGGGAGCTGTTTTTT

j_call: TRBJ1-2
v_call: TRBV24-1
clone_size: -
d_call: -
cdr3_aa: CATSDPGYGYTF
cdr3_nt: TGTGCCACCAGTGATCCGGGATATGGCTACACCTTC

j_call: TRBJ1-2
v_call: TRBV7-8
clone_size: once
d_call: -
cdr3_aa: CASSQYTVRQGTNYGYTF
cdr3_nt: TGTGCCAGCAGCCAATACACGGTTCGGCAGGGAACTAACTATGGCTACACCTTC

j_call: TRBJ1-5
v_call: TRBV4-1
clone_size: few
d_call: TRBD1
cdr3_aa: CASSRGDRGRLNQPQHF
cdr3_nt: TGCGCCAGCAGCCGCGGGGACAGGGGGCGCCTTAATCAGCCCCAGCATTTT

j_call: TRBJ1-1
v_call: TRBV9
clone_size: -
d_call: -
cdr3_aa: CASSVQANTEAFF
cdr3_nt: TGTGCCAGCAGCGTTCAGGCGAACACTGAAGCTTTCTTT

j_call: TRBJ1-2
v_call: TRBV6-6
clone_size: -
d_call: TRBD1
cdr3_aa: CASSYTGGDGYTF
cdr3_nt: TGTGCCAGCAGCTACACAGGGGGCGACGGCTACACCTTC

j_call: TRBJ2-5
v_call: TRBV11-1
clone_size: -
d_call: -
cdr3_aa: CASSSQTANQETQYF
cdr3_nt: TGTGCCAGCAGCTCCCAAACAGCAAACCAAGAGACCCAGTACTTC

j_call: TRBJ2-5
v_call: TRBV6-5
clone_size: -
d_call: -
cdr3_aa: CASSRDSKETQYF
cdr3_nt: TGTGCCAGCAGTAGAGACAGTAAAGAGACCCAGTACTTC

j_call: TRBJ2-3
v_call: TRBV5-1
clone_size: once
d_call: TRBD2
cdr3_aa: CASLLAGANTDTQYF
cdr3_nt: TGCGCCAGTCTCTTAGCGGGGGCCAACACAGATACGCAGTATTTT

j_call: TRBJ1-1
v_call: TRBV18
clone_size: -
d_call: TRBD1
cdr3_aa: CASSLDRGQGTEAFF
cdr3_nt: TGTGCCAGCTCTCTAGACAGGGGGCAGGGTACTGAAGCTTTCTTT

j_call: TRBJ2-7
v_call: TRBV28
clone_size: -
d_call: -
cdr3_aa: CASSFHSRYEQYF
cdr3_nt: TGTGCCAGCAGTTTCCACAGCCGATACGAGCAGTACTTC

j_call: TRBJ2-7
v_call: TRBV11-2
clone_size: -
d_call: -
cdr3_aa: CASSLDPGVYEQYF
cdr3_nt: TGTGCCAGCAGCTTAGACCCGGGGGTGTACGAGCAGTACTTC

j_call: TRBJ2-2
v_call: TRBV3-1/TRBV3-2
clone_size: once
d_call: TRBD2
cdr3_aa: CASRDGRGHRLGLFF
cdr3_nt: TGTGCCAGCAGGGACGGGAGGGGTCACCGTTTGGGGCTGTTTTTT

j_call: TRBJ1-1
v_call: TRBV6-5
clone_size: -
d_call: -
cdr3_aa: CASSYGGTGNTEAFF
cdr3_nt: TGTGCCAGCAGTTACGGGGGGACGGGGAACACTGAAGCTTTCTTT

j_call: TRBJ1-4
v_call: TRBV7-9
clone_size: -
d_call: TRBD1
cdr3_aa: CASTTRDRNEKLFF
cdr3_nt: TGTGCCAGCACCACCCGGGACAGGAATGAAAAACTGTTTTTT

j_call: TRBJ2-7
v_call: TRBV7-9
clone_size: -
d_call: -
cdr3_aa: CASEGGSSSYEQYF
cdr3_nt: TGTGCCAGCGAAGGAGGGTCGAGCTCCTACGAGCAGTACTTC

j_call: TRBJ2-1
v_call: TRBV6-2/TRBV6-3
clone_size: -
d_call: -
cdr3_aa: CASSYDSNNEQFF
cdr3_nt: TGTGCCAGCAGTTACGACAGTAACAATGAGCAGTTCTTC

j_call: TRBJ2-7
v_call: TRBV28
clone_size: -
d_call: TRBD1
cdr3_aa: CASSLGNRQGAGPYEQYF
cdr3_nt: TGTGCCAGCAGTTTGGGAAACCGACAGGGGGCTGGTCCCTACGAGCAGTACTTC

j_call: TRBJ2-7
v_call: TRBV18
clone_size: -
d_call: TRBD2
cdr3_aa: CASSLAGGSSYEQYF
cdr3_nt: TGTGCCAGCTCGCTAGCGGGGGGGAGCTCCTACGAGCAGTACTTC

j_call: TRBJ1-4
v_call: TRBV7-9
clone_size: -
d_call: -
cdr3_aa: CASSSNRASPAGKLFF
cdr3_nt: TGTGCCAGCAGCTCGAACCGGGCCTCTCCCGCGGGAAAACTGTTTTTT

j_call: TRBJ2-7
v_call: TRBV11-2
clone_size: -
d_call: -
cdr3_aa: CASSRPGHNEQYF
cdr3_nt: TGTGCCAGCAGTCGACCGGGACATAACGAGCAGTACTTC